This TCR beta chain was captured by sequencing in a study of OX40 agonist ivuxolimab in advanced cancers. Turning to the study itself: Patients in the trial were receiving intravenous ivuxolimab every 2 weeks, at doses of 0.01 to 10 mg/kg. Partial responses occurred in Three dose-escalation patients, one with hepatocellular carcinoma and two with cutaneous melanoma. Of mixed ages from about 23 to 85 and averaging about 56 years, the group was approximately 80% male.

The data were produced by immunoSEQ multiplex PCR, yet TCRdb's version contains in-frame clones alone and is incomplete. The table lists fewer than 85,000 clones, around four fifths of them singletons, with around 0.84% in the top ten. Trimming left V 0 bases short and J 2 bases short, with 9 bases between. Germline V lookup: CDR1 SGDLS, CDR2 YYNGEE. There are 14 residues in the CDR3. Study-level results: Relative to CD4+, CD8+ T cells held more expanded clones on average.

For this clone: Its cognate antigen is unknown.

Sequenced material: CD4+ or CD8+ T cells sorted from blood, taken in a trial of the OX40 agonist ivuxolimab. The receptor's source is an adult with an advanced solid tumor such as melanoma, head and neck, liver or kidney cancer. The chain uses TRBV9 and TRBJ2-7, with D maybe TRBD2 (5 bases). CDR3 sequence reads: CASSVGPEAYEQYF. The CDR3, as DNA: TGTGCCAGCAGCGTAGGTCCGGAGGCCTACGAGCAGTACTTC.